The clone carrying this TCR beta chain was found once. The antigen is not known. The junction does not match germline at one end; this may be a read error. The germline gives CDR1 LNHNV, CDR2 YYDKDF (reference sequence). The CDR3 runs to 14 residues. The data stem from a study of CD8+CD57+ T cells in acquired aplastic anemia. Study in general: An average of approximately 3.4 ug of DNA was obtained from sorted CD4+ and CD8+ cells.

Sequenced patients had shown CD8+CD57+ cell expansion by flow cytometry. Untreated patients provided the blood samples, with no therapy given before sampling. Genomic DNA acted as the template from which TCR beta VDJ combination and CDR3 sequence profiling were carried out. TCRdb recomputed calls from the reads with MiXCR, one row per CDR3 protein. The sample shows roughly 250,000 distinct CDR3 sequences, around 82% of them seen only once. Study results and limitations: No significant difference in CD8+ Simpson's diversity was found between patients and controls. Patients and controls shared about 27 CD8+ CDR3 sequences.

Sequencing input: sorted CD4+, CD8+, or CD8+CD57+ T cells (not recorded which) from PBMCs. The clonotype comes from a human donor with aplastic anemia. This chain joins TRBV15 and TRBJ1-6, with D unclear. CDR3 DNA: TGTGCCAGCAGCTTGGGCTCCTATCATGAGCCCCACTACTTC. This translates into CASSLGSYHEPHYF. Complete variable domain (other parts from reference TRBV15 and TRBJ1-6): DAMVIQNPRYQVTQFGKPVTLSCSQTLNHNVMYWYQQKSSQAPKLLFHYYDKDFNNEADTPDNFQSRRPNTSFCFLDIRSPGLGDTAMYLCASSLGSYHEPHYFGNGTRLTVT.